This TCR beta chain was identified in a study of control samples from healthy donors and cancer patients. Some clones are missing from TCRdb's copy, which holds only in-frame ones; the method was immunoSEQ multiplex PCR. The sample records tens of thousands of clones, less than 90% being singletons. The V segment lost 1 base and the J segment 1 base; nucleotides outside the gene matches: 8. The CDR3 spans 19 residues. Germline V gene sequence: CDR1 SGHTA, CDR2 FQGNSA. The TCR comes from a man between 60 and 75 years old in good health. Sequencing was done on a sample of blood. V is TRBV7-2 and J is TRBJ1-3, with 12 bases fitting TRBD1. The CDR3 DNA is TGTGCCAGCAGCTTAGTGGGGACAGGGGGCGGGCAGTCTGGAAACACCATATATTTT. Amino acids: CASSLVGTGGGQSGNTIYF. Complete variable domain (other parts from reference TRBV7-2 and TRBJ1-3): GAGVSQSPSNKVTEKGKDVELRCDPISGHTALYWYRQSLGQGLEFLIYFQGNSAPDKSGLPSDRFSAERTGGSVSTLTIQRTQQEDSAVYLCASSLVGTGGGQSGNTIYFGEGSWLTVV.